This T cell receptor (beta chain) was captured in a study of post-analysis software for immune sequencing data. Study-wide points: Controls had significantly higher normalized Chao1 diversity than multiple sclerosis patients. Among roughly five TRBV segments more frequent in patients than controls were TRBV5-6, TRBV5-1 and TRBV20-1.

This clonotype has just one count. Its antigen is unidentified. The authors incorporated unique molecular identifiers into the TCR beta cDNA libraries. MiXCR was run by TCRdb on the PCR reads, yielding one entry per CDR3 protein. The table lists 350,000 to 450,000 distinct CDR3 sequences, around a third of them singletons. The CDR3 totals 15 residues. The ends were cut back, 2 bases at V and 3 bases at J, with 14 bases in the middle. In germline, CDR1 is DFQATT, CDR2 SNEGSKA (reference sequence). J is TRBJ1-5 and V is TRBV20-1; D gene ambiguous. This sequence originates from a girl aged 5 to 17 with multiple sclerosis. The sequencing sample was made of blood. The DNA for the CDR3 is TGCAGTGCTAGATCGTCCGGAAGGAACAATCAGCCCCAGCATTTT. Translation gives CSARSSGRNNQPQHF.